This T cell receptor beta chain came from a study of cytomegalovirus exposure and HLA in healthy donors. The length of the CDR3 is 15 residues. Trimming removed 0 bases at V and 1 base at J, with 9 bases between. Per germline, CDR1 LNHNV and CDR2 YYDKDF (reference sequence). The PCR employed 60 Vbeta primers together with 13 Jbeta primers. Produced via immunoSEQ multiplex PCR; TCRdb's table is partial and in-frame only. Of 210,000 or so clones listed, approximately 83% are singletons. The specimen was PBMCs. The chain carries TRBV15 and TRBJ1-1; D uncertain. The TCR was taken from a boy under 10 years old in good health and CMV-seronegative. The DNA for the CDR3 is TGTGCCACCAGCAGAGATTCACAGCCGAACACTGAAGCTTTCTTT. Its translation: CATSRDSQPNTEAFF.